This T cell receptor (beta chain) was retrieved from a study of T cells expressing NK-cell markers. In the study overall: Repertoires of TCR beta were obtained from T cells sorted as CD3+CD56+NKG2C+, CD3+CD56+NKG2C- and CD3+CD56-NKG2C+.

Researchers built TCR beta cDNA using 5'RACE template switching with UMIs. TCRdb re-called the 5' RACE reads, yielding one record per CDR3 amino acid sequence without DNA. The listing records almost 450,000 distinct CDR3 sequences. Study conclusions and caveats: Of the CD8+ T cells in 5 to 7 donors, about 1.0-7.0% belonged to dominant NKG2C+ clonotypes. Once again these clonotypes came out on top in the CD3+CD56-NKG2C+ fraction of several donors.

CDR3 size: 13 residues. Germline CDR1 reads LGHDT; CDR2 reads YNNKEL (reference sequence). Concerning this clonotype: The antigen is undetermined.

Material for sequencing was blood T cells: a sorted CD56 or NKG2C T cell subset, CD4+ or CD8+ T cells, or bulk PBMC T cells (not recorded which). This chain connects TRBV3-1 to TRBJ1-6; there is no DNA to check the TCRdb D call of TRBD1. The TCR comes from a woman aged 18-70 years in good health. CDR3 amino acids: CASGAKDHSPLHF. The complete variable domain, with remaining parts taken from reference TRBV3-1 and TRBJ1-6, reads DTAVSQTPKYLVTQMGNDKSIKCEQNLGHDTMYWYKQDSKKFLKIMFSYNNKELIINETVPNRFSPKSPDKAHLNLHINSLELGDSAVYFCASGAKDHSPLHFGNGTRLTVT.